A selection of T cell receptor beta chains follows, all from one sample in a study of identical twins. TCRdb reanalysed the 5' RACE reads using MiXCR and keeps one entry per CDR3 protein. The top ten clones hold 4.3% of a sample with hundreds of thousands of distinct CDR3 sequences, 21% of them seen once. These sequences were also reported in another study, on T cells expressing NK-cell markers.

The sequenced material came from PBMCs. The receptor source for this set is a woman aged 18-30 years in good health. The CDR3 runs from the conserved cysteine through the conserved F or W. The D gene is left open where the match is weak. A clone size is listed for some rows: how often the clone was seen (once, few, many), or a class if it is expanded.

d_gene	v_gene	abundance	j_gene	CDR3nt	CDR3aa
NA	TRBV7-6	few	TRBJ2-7	TGTGCCAGCAGCTTAGCTTCGGGGTATACCTACGAGCAGTACTTC	CASSLASGYTYEQYF
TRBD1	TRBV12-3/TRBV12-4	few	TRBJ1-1	TGTGCCAGCACCTGGACAGGGCCCCTGGGAGCTTTCTTT	CASTWTGPLGAFF
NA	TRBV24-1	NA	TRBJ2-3	TGTGCCACCAGTGACCCCCTCACAGATACGCAGTATTTT	CATSDPLTDTQYF
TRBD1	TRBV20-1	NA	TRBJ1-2	TGCAGTGCTAGAGGGTTGGGACAGGGCCTAGGGGCCTATGGCTACACCTTC	CSARGLGQGLGAYGYTF
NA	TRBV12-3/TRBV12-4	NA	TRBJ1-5	TGTGCCAGCAGTTTACTAGTGAGGGATCAAGGGCAGCCCCAGCATTTT	CASSLLVRDQGQPQHF
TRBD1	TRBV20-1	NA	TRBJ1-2	TGCAGTGCTAGAGATCAAGCAAGACAGGGGCCGGGCTATGGCTACACCTTC	CSARDQARQGPGYGYTF
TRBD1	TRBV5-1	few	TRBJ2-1	TGCGCCAGCAGCTGGTCGGGACAGGTGGCTGAGCAGTTCTTC	CASSWSGQVAEQFF
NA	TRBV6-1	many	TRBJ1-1	TGTGCCAGCCCAAAGTTTACCGGTGAAGCTTTCTTT	CASPKFTGEAFF
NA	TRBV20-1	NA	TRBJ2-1	TGCAGTGCTAGATCGCCAGGGGTCTACAATGAGCAGTTCTTC	CSARSPGVYNEQFF
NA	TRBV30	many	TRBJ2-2	TGTGCCTGGAAGGGCGAGGGGCTCAGAACCGGGGAGCTGTTTTTT	CAWKGEGLRTGELFF
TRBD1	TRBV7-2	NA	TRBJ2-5	TGTGCCAGCAGCTTAGTCGGACAGGGGGGCGAGACCCAGTACTTC	CASSLVGQGGETQYF
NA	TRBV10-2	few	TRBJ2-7	TGCGCCAGCAGCAATGGACGGGGAAACGAGCAGTACTTC	CASSNGRGNEQYF
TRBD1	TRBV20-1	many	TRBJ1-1	TGCAGTGCTAGGGTGACTTTAAGTCAGGGGGGAGGAACTTTCTTT	CSARVTLSQGGGTFF
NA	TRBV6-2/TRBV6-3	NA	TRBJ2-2	TGTGCCAGCAGTTACGGTTTCGGGGAGCTGTTTTTT	CASSYGFGELFF
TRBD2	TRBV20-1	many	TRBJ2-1	TGCAGTGCTAGCGGGGGGGCCTGGGGTGAGCAGTTCTTC	CSASGGAWGEQFF
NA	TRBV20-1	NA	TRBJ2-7	TGCAGTGCTAGTTATTCGATCCAATACGAGCAGTACTTC	CSASYSIQYEQYF
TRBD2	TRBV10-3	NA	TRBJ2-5	TGTGCCATCAGTGAACCGATCACTAGCGGGGGGGCCACAGAGACCCAGTACTTC	CAISEPITSGGATETQYF
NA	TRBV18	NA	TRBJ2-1	TGTGCCAGCTCCCTGTCGCGGTCTAGCTCCTACAATGAGCAGTTCTTC	CASSLSRSSSYNEQFF
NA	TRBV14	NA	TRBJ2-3	TGTGCCAGCAGCCGATACAACACAGATACGCAGTATTTT	CASSRYNTDTQYF
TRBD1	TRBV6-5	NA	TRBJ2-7	TGTGCCAGCAGTTACTCGACCACAGGGGGTCACGAGCAGTACTTC	CASSYSTTGGHEQYF
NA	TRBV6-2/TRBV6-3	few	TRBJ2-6	TGTGCCGTCTTGGGGGCCTACTCTGGGGCCAACGTCCTGACTTTC	CAVLGAYSGANVLTF
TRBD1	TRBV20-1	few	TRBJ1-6	TGCAGTGCTAGAGATCCGAGTACAGGGGCCTATAATTCACCCCTCCACTTT	CSARDPSTGAYNSPLHF
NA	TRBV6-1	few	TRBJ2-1	TGTGCCAGCAGGAACCTGGTCGGGGGCGGCTACAATGAGCAGTTCTTC	CASRNLVGGGYNEQFF
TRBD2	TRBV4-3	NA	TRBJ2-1	TGCGCCAGCAGCCAAGAACCAGCGGGAGGGTGGAATGAGCAGTTCTTC	CASSQEPAGGWNEQFF
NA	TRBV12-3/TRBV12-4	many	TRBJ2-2	TGTGCCAGCAGTCTCCGGCTGGGGAACGCCGGGGAGCTGTTTTTT	CASSLRLGNAGELFF
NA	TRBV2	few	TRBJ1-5	TGTGCCAGCACCCTAGCCCCCAATCAGCCCCAGCATTTT	CASTLAPNQPQHF
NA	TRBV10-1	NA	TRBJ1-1	TGCGCCAGCAGTAGGGGAGGGCAAACTGAAGCTTTCTTT	CASSRGGQTEAFF
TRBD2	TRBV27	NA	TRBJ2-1	TGTGCCAGCAGCCCCGGGGGGGGATACTACAATGAGCAGTTCTTC	CASSPGGGYYNEQFF
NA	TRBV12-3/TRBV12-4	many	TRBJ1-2	TGTGCCAGCAGTCCACAGCTATATGGCTACACCTTC	CASSPQLYGYTF
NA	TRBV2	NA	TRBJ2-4	TGTGCCAGCAGCCTCGAGACACCGCGAGCCAAAAACATTCAGTACTTC	CASSLETPRAKNIQYF
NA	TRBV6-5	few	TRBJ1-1	TGTGCCAGCAGTTTCACATTAAACACTGAAGCTTTCTTT	CASSFTLNTEAFF
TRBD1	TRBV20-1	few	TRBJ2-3	TGCAGTGCTACCGGACCCCAGGGGGGCACAGATACGCAGTATTTT	CSATGPQGGTDTQYF
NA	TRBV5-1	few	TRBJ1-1	TGCGCCAGCAGCCCGGACGGAGGATCGATGAACACTGAAGCTTTCTTT	CASSPDGGSMNTEAFF
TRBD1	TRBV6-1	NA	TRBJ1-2	TGTGCCAGCAGTGTTCGGACAGGAGATGGCTACACCTTC	CASSVRTGDGYTF
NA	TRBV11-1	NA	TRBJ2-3	TGTGCCACCGTTGAGCGGGCCTACACAGATACGCAGTATTTT	CATVERAYTDTQYF
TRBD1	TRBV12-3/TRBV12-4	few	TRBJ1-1	TGTGCCAGCAGTTCACGACAGGGGGCCCTGATGAACACTGAAGCTTTCTTT	CASSSRQGALMNTEAFF
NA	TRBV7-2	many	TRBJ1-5	TGTGCCAGCAGCCCGACGGGGGGGTATCAGCCCCAGCATTTT	CASSPTGGYQPQHF
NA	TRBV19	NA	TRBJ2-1	TGTGCCAGTAGTATGGTGGTCCACAATGAGCAGTTCTTC	CASSMVVHNEQFF
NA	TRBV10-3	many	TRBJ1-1	TGTGCCATCACCGAAAACAGGGCCACTAACACTGAAGCTTTCTTT	CAITENRATNTEAFF
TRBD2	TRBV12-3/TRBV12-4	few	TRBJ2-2	TGTGCCAGCAGTCCTACTAGCGGGAGTGGCGGGGAGCTGTTTTTT	CASSPTSGSGGELFF
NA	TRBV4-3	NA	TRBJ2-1	TGCGCCAGCAGCCAGCTAGGACAGTTCGACAATGAGCAGTTCTTC	CASSQLGQFDNEQFF
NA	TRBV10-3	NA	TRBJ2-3	TGTGCCAGCCGTCAATTTGCGGGCACAGATACGCAGTATTTT	CASRQFAGTDTQYF
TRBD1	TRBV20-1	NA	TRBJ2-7	TGCAGTGCTAGGCATAACAGGGGATCCTACGAGCAGTACTTC	CSARHNRGSYEQYF
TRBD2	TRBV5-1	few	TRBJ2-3	TGCGCCAGCACTTGGCCTAGCGGGGGCCCAGATACGCAGTATTTT	CASTWPSGGPDTQYF
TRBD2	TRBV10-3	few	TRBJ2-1	TGTGCCATCAGTGAAGCGGGAGTTAACAATGAGCAGTTCTTC	CAISEAGVNNEQFF
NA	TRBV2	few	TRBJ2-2	TGTGCCAGCAGTGAAGGGCACACCGGGGAGCTGTTTTTT	CASSEGHTGELFF
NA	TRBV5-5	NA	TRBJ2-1	TGTGCCAGCAGCTTTCTCGTACTTTACAATGAGCAGTTCTTC	CASSFLVLYNEQFF
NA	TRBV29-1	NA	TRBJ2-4	TGCAGCGCTGGAGGACCGGAGGGCGGGTACTTC	CSAGGPEGGYF
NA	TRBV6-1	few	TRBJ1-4	TGTGCCAGCAGCCCCCTCGGACGCAGCGGTGAAAAACTGTTTTTT	CASSPLGRSGEKLFF
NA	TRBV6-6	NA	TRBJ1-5	TGTGCCAGCAGTCCTCAGGGTGCCCAGCCCCAGCATTTT	CASSPQGAQPQHF
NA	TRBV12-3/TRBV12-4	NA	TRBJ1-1	TGTGCCAGCACCCGGACGGAGAACACTGAAGCTTTCTTT	CASTRTENTEAFF
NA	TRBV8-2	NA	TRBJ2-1	TGTGCCATCGGCCCTGGGGGCTCCTGCAATGAGCAGTTCTTC	CAIGPGGSCNEQFF
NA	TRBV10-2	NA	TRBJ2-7	TGCGCCAGCAGTGAGGCCTCCTACGAGCAGTACTTC	CASSEASYEQYF